Reported below is one TCR beta chain. This clone appeared a single time. Its binding antigen is unknown. Nothing much larger sits one base from this clone, and base qualities are not available. The sample belongs to a study of T cell clones after liver transplantation (dated by TCRdb to about 2019). Regarding the research as a whole: The samples were obtained from ITN030ST, a randomized trial that attempted immunosuppression withdrawal within 2 years after liver transplantation. After a pre-transplant mixed lymphocyte reaction, TCRbeta sequencing was used to pinpoint donor-reactive T cell clones, which were subsequently tracked in post-transplant blood. Third party-reactive TCRbeta sequences were also identified from pre-transplant MLRs to serve as an antigen-independent comparator for donor-reactive sequences. The subjects received no induction therapy and were kept on standard immunosuppression until randomization at 12-24 months post-transplant. Of the 8 liver transplant recipients making up the studied cohort, 3 were classified as tolerant and 5 as non-tolerant. Three of the eight recipients were HCV-positive; the others were transplanted for non-autoimmune, non-viral indications. Tolerance meant complete immunosuppression withdrawal for at least one year without liver enzymes rising beyond twice the upper limit of normal. Study-wide findings and limitations: When repertoire turnover was taken into account, detection of donor-reactive sequences was significantly reduced in 7 of 8 subjects for CD4 and in 8 of 8 subjects for CD8. A greater decline was seen for donor-reactive sequences than for third party-reactive sequences, suggesting partial antigen-specific deletion unrelated to withdrawal success. In most of the 8 subjects, circulating donor-reactive CD4 TCRbeta sequences decreased significantly after transplant, regardless of tolerance or HCV status. In a couple of subjects, low numbers of available donor cells limited the measurable donor-reactive repertoire. Because of small, heterogeneous patient numbers and non-standardized post-transplant time points, the conclusions were only preliminary. Without allograft tissue specimens, donor-reactive T cells may have migrated into the graft rather than being deleted.

Proliferating CFSE-low cells from the MLR were sequenced to define alloreactive TCRbeta sequences. In the CFSE-MLRs, pre-transplant recipient cells were stimulated with donor PBMCs, splenocytes or lymph node cells, or with third-party PBMCs. Randomization to immunosuppression withdrawal applied to every one of the 8 studied subjects. The Qiagen DNeasy Blood and Tissue Kit was used for genomic DNA isolation. V lost 2 bases and J lost 0 bases; the stretch between them is 7 bases long. Spanning cysteine to phenylalanine, the CDR3 consists of 15 amino acids. The CDR3 DNA has 45 bases and is translated from base 1. In the germline V gene (reference sequence), CDR1 corresponds to LNHDA and CDR2 to SQIVND. Frozen genomic DNA underwent high-throughput TCRbeta CDR3 sequencing by immunoSEQ, including PCR amplification, mapping, bias correction and internal controls. The study's processing was this. Productive rearrangements were kept, and unique TCRbeta sequences were defined by CDR3 nucleotide sequence plus V and J gene. For a sequence to be called donor-reactive, it needed a frequency of at least 0.01% and at least 5-fold expansion in CFSE-low cells compared with unstimulated pre-transplant cells. Minimum frequency thresholds were set for each subject based on the unstimulated sample with the lowest template count, ensuring at least 90% detection power. Repertoire turnover was measured by Jensen-Shannon divergence between the top 1000 TCRbeta sequences post- and pre-transplant. Changes in detection of donor-reactive sequences were assessed with two-sided Fisher's exact tests. TCRdb re-hosts the immuneACCESS table, in-frame sequences only. Its copies lack some clones; in the studies checked, an unresolved V gene accounts for under half of them, and the cause for the rest is not known. The V and J calls and clone size are taken from that table; D and trimming were inferred from the DNA. The sample table lists 2,500 to 3,000 clones, around 25% of them with a count of one. Jointly, the top ten make up 15% to 17% of the sample.

The sequenced material came from CD4+ T cells from PBMCs cultured with third-party cells. The receptor was isolated from a human patient who received a liver transplant. Where a transplant has occurred, the graft donor may have supplied some of the T cells. The chain is encoded by TRBV19 joined to TRBJ2-2, with TRBD1 perhaps the D gene, on 6 matching bases. The sequenced DNA is TGTGCCAGTAGTATACAGGGGACGAACACCGGGGAGCTGTTTTTT. Its translation reads: CASSIQGTNTGELFF. The variable domain in full, with residues beyond the CDR3 obtained from the reference TRBV19 and TRBJ2-2 genes, is DGGITQSPKYLFRKEGQNVTLSCEQNLNHDAMYWYRQDPGQGLRLIYYSQIVNDFQKGDIAEGYSVSREKKESFPLTVTSAQKNPTAFYLCASSIQGTNTGELFFGEGSRLTVL.